These T cell receptor beta chains were read from a single sample in a study of brain T cells in children with intractable seizures. Assay: immunoSEQ multiplex PCR; the TCRdb copy retains only in-frame clones and omits some. The sample yields about 320,000 clones, over 90% seen once. This specimen consisted of peripheral blood, obtained approximately 5 months after surgery. These receptors were collected from a boy in the first two years of life with tuberous sclerosis and intractable seizures. CDR3s include the opening cysteine and the closing phenylalanine or tryptophan. D genes are given only for firm matches. Not all rows give a size; the values are once, few, many and, for expanded clones, a class.

>-|TRBJ2-3|-|TRBV7-9
CASSLTAAGVDTQYF
TGTGCCAGCAGCTTAACGGCGGCAGGGGTAGATACGCAGTATTTT
>-|TRBJ2-5|-|TRBV9
CASSVAGASQETQYF
TGTGCCAGCAGCGTAGCTGGGGCTAGTCAAGAGACCCAGTACTTC
>-|TRBJ1-5|-|TRBV27
CASSQQGSQPQHF
TGTGCCAGCAGTCAACAGGGCAGCCAGCCCCAGCATTTT
>-|TRBJ2-3|-|TRBV6-5
CASMNSGTPQYF
TGTGCCAGCATGAATTCCGGGACTCCGCAGTATTTT
>-|TRBJ2-1|-|TRBV5-5
CASSFGRGSSYNEQFF
TGTGCCAGCAGCTTCGGGCGGGGCAGCTCCTACAATGAGCAGTTCTTC
>TRBD1|TRBJ2-5|-|TRBV9
CASSEYGTRMTGETQYF
TGTGCCAGCAGCGAATACGGGACCCGAATGACAGGGGAGACCCAGTACTTC
>-|TRBJ1-2|-|TRBV27
CASSFYSYGYTF
TGTGCCAGCAGTTTTTACAGCTATGGCTACACCTTC
>-|TRBJ1-5|once|TRBV2
CASSYGQLSNQPQHF
TGTGCCAGCAGTTACGGACAGTTGTCCAATCAGCCCCAGCATTTT
>-|TRBJ2-3|-|TRBV19
CASMRAGESTDTQYF
TGTGCCAGTATGAGGGCCGGAGAAAGCACAGATACGCAGTATTTT
>-|TRBJ1-5|-|TRBV15
CATSRSEYGKPQHF
TGTGCCACCAGCAGATCGGAGTACGGCAAGCCCCAGCATTTT
>-|TRBJ2-1|-|TRBV19
CASIPGGGDPTQNEQFF
TGTGCCAGTATCCCTGGCGGAGGGGACCCAACCCAAAATGAGCAGTTCTTC
>-|TRBJ1-2|-|TRBV3-1/TRBV3-2
CASSLRLGGSTYGYTF
TGTGCCAGCAGCTTACGGTTGGGGGGGTCTACTTATGGCTACACCTTC